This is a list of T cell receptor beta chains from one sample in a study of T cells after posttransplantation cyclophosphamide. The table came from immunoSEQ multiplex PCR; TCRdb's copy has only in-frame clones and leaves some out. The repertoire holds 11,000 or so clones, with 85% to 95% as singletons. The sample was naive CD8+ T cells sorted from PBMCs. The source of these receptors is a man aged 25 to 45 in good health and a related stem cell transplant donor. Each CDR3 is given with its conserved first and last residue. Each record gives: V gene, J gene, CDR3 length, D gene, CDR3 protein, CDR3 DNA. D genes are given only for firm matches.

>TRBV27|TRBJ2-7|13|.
CASSLQGSYEQYF
TGTGCCAGCAGTTTACAGGGCTCCTACGAGCAGTACTTC
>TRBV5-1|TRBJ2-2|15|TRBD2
CASTPLGGGTGELFF
TGCGCCAGCACGCCCCTAGGCGGGGGAACCGGGGAGCTGTTTTTT
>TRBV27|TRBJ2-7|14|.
CASSLLGDKNEQYF
TGTGCCAGCAGTTTACTCGGGGACAAAAACGAGCAGTACTTC
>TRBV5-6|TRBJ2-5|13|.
CASSLAPGETQYF
TGTGCCAGCAGCTTGGCTCCGGGAGAGACCCAGTACTTC
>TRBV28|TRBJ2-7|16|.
CASSPQDQGNNYEQYF
TGTGCCAGCAGCCCCCAGGATCAGGGTAATAACTACGAGCAGTACTTC
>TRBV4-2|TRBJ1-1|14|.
CASSQEKGSTEAFF
TGTGCCAGCAGCCAAGAAAAGGGGTCCACTGAAGCTTTCTTT
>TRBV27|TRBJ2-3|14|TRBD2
CASSQRGGYDTQYF
TGTGCCAGCAGCCAACGCGGGGGATATGATACGCAGTATTTT
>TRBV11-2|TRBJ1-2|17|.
CASSSPIRDLPNYGYTF
TGTGCCAGCAGCTCCCCAATCCGGGATCTTCCCAACTATGGCTACACCTTC
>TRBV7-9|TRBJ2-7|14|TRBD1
CASSSGQGDDEQYF
TGTGCCAGCAGCTCGGGACAGGGGGACGACGAGCAGTACTTC
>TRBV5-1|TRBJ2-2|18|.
CASSSYGTTRSDTGELFF
TGCGCCAGCAGCTCATACGGGACAACTCGTTCGGACACCGGGGAGCTGTTTTTT
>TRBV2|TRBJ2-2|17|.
CASSEQGTKAYTGELFF
TGTGCCAGCAGTGAACAGGGGACAAAAGCTTACACCGGGGAGCTGTTTTTT
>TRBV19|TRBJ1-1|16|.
CASSIVPGGENTEAFF
TGTGCCAGTAGTATAGTCCCCGGGGGAGAGAACACTGAAGCTTTCTTT
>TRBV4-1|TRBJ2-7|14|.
CASSQDLRVYEQYF
TGCGCCAGCAGCCAAGATCTCAGGGTCTACGAGCAGTACTTC
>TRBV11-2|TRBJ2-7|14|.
CASSLMWGPYEQYF
TGTGCCAGCAGCTTAATGTGGGGCCCCTACGAGCAGTACTTC
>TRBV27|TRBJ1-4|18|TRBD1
CASSLTVGLQGASEKLFF
TGTGCCAGCAGCCTCACGGTGGGCCTTCAGGGGGCAAGTGAAAAACTGTTTTTT
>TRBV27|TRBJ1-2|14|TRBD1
CASSRGGANYGYTF
TGTGCCAGCAGCCGAGGGGGCGCAAACTATGGCTACACCTTC
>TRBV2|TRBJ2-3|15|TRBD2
CASSSTSGLTDTQYF
TGTGCCAGCTCCTCGACTAGCGGCCTTACAGATACGCAGTATTTT
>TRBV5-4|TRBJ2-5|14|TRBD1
CASSLGDREETQYF
TGTGCCAGCAGCTTGGGGGACAGGGAAGAGACCCAGTACTTC
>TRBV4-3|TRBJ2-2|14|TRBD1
CASSHRTGPGELFF
TGCGCCAGCAGCCACCGGACAGGGCCCGGGGAGCTGTTTTTT
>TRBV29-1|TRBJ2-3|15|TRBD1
CSVEDRLTGGGTQYF
TGCAGCGTTGAAGACCGGCTGACAGGGGGCGGTACGCAGTATTTT
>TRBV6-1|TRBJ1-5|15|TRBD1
CASSVRQGHNQPQHF
TGTGCCAGCAGTGTTCGACAGGGTCACAATCAGCCCCAGCATTTT
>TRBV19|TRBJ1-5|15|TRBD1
CASSILDRVGQPQHF
TGTGCCAGTAGTATATTAGACAGGGTGGGACAGCCCCAGCATTTT
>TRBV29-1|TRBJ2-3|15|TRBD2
CSVDWSGASTDTQYF
TGCAGCGTTGACTGGAGCGGGGCAAGCACAGATACGCAGTATTTT
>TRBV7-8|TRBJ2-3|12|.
CASSGDTETQYF
TGTGCCAGCAGTGGGGACACCGAGACGCAGTATTTT
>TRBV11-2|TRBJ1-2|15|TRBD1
CASSPSQGFNYGYTF
TGTGCCAGCAGTCCATCACAGGGGTTTAACTATGGCTACACCTTC
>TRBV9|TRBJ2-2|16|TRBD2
CASSDSGGQNTGELFF
TGTGCCAGCAGCGACAGCGGGGGGCAGAACACCGGGGAGCTGTTTTTT
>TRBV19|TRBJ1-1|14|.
CASSIIGLGAEAFF
TGTGCCAGTAGTATCATAGGCCTAGGGGCTGAAGCTTTCTTT
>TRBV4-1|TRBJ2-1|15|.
CASSETGLSYNEQFF
TGCGCCAGCAGCGAGACAGGTCTCTCCTACAATGAGCAGTTCTTC
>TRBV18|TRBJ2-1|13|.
CASSPDSYNEQFF
TGTGCCAGCTCACCGGACTCGTACAATGAGCAGTTCTTC
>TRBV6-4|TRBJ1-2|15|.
CASSLNGLGDYGYTF
TGTGCCAGCAGCCTAAATGGGTTGGGCGACTATGGCTACACCTTC
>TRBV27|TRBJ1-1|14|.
CASSPLAGGTEAFF
TGTGCCAGCAGCCCCTTGGCAGGAGGCACTGAAGCTTTCTTT
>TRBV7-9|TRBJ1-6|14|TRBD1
CASHAGGGNSPLHF
TGTGCCAGCCATGCAGGGGGTGGTAATTCACCCCTCCACTTT
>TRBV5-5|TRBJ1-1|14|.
CASSLVGGGTEAFF
TGTGCCAGCAGCTTGGTAGGGGGTGGTACTGAAGCTTTCTTT
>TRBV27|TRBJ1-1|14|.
CASTTGTPNTEAFF
TGTGCCAGCACCACAGGGACCCCGAACACTGAAGCTTTCTTT
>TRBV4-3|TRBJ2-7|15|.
CASSQERSRSYEQYF
TGCGCCAGCAGCCAAGAAAGGTCACGGAGTTACGAGCAGTACTTC
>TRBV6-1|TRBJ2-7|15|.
CASSEARVGAYEQYF
TGTGCCAGCAGTGAAGCTAGAGTAGGGGCCTACGAGCAGTACTTC
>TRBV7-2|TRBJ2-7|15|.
CASSPYAGLSYEQYF
TGTGCCAGCAGCCCTTATGCAGGGCTATCCTACGAGCAGTACTTC
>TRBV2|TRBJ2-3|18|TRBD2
CASSTDYQRGAHTDTQYF
TGTGCCAGCAGTACTGACTACCAGCGGGGGGCCCACACAGATACGCAGTATTTT